What follows are 18 T cell receptor beta chains derived from one specimen sequenced in a study of technical replicates of blood from four donors. Here immunoSEQ multiplex PCR was the method, and the copy in TCRdb shows in-frame clones only, minus some. Of approximately 92,000 clones in the sample, approximately 95% were seen once. The sample was T cells isolated from PBMCs. The receptors were gathered from a human donor in good health.

The chain couples TRBV11-2 to TRBJ2-7; no definite D call. Germline V gene data show CDR1 as SGHAT and CDR2 as FQNNGV. V was cut by 4 bases and J by 6 bases, with 10 bases left in between. This CDR3 is 12 amino acids long. The CDR3 DNA follows: TGTGCCAGCAGCTATCAAATGCGCGAGCAGTACTTC. The encoded protein is CASSYQMREQYF.

The chain joins TRBV2 to TRBJ2-3, with D perhaps matching TRBD1 (6 bases). The CDR3 totals 14 residues. V was clipped by 10 bases and J by 1 base, with 15 bases between them. Germline V gene lookup returns CDR1 SNHLY and CDR2 FYNNEI. The CDR3 loop reads CATTDRLRTDTQYF. The CDR3 DNA reads as TGTGCCACGACCGACAGGCTCCGCACAGATACGCAGTATTTT.

The rearrangement joins TRBV4-1 to TRBJ2-7; 8 nucleotides match TRBD1. The CDR3 extends over 14 amino acids. The germline V gene encodes CDR1 MGHRA and CDR2 YSYEKL. Germline trimming cut 1 base from V and 7 bases from J; bases unmatched to any gene: 6. CDR3 region: CASSQVTGVGEQYF. The CDR3 DNA is TGCGCCAGCAGCCAAGTGACAGGGGTTGGGGAGCAGTACTTC.

The chain employs TRBV6-5 and TRBJ2-3; 8 bases agree with TRBD1. The CDR3 is 14 amino acids. Germline V lookup: CDR1 MNHEY, CDR2 SVGAGI. V lost 6 bases and J lost 5; bases outside the gene matches: 7. CDR3: CASSKDRAKDTQYF. The CDR3 DNA is TGTGCCAGCAGCAAGGACAGGGCTAAAGATACGCAGTATTTT.

This clone was recorded only once. This chain joins TRBV7-2 and TRBJ1-2, with D possibly TRBD1 on 6 matching bases. Trimming removed 5 bases from V and 4 bases from J, with 14 bases in between. This CDR3 comprises 14 residues. Germline lookup yields CDR1 SGHTA and CDR2 FQGNSA. CDR3 region: CASSLGQSLYGYTF. DNA for the CDR3: TGTGCCAGCAGCCTAGGACAGAGCCTCTATGGCTACACCTTC. Based on the CDR3 plus reference TRBV7-2 and TRBJ1-2, the full variable domain is GAGVSQSPSNKVTEKGKDVELRCDPISGHTALYWYRQSLGQGLEFLIYFQGNSAPDKSGLPSDRFSAERTGGSVSTLTIQRTQQEDSAVYLCASSLGQSLYGYTFGSGTRLTVV.

This rearrangement joins TRBV9 to TRBJ2-7; D remains ambiguous. This CDR3 comprises 15 residues. Deletions cut 0 bases from V and 4 bases from J, with 14 bases between. Looked up from germline, CDR1 is SGDLS and CDR2 is YYNGEE. CDR3 residues: CASSVAEGEPYEQYF. In DNA, the CDR3 is TGTGCCAGCAGCGTAGCTGAAGGAGAACCTTACGAGCAGTACTTC.

This rearrangement joins TRBV4-1 to TRBJ1-6; perhaps TRBD1 as D (5 bases). The V end was cut by 3 bases, the J end by 7 bases, with 10 bases between. Looked up from germline, CDR1 is MGHRA and CDR2 is YSYEKL. This CDR3 region has 14 residues. The CDR3 loop reads CASSQQGENSPLHF. CDR3 DNA sequence: TGCGCCAGCAGCCAGCAGGGTGAGAATTCACCCCTCCACTTT.

The CDR3 DNA reads as TGTGCCAGCTCACCACCGTTTACGGGACAGGGGGCAAGTACTGAAGCTTTCTTT. Its translation: CASSPPFTGQGASTEAFF. The chain combines TRBV18 with TRBJ1-1; TRBD1 matches at 12 bases. The CDR3 runs 18 residues. Trimming cost V 0 bases and J 5 bases; bases outside gene matches: 10. CDR1 KGHSH and CDR2 LQKENI come from the germline V gene.

The genes are TRBV4-1 and TRBJ1-4; D is undetermined. The CDR3 runs to 15 residues. Germline assignment: CDR1 MGHRA and CDR2 YSYEKL. Trimming removed 0 bases at V and 2 bases at J, with 7 bases between. The CDR3 loop reads CASSQDQATNEKLFF. CDR3 in DNA: TGCGCCAGCAGCCAAGATCAGGCGACTAATGAAAAACTGTTTTTT.

The chain recombines TRBV6-1 with TRBJ1-5, with D unresolved. From germline, CDR1 is MNHNS and CDR2 SASEGT. The V end lost 8 bases, the J end lost 4 bases, and 12 bases lay between the germline ends. The CDR3 is 13 residues long. The CDR3 protein is CASVVSQNQPQHF. As DNA, the CDR3 is TGTGCCAGCGTTGTCAGTCAAAATCAGCCCCAGCATTTT.

This chain joins TRBV6-6 and TRBJ1-1; 12 nucleotides align to TRBD1. The CDR3 spans 16 residues. Trimming removed 11 bases from V and 3 bases from J; junction bases left unmatched: 13. Germline CDR1 MNHNY, CDR2 SVGAGI (reference sequence). The DNA for the CDR3 is TGTGCCCCCCGGGGGACAGGGGGCGCCGGGGACACTGAAGCTTTCTTT. Translation: CAPRGTGGAGDTEAFF.

CDR3 bases: TGTGCCAGCAGCGATACTAGCGGGAGGGCCTTCCTTGGGAGAATCAATGAGCAGTTCTTC. This translates into CASSDTSGRAFLGRINEQFF. V gene TRBV28 combines with J gene TRBJ2-1, with 13 positions matching TRBD2. CDR1 and CDR2 (germline): MDHEN, SYDVKM. The CDR3 is made up of 20 amino acids. Trimming cost V 6 bases and J 6 bases; bases outside gene matches: 20.

This chain links TRBV7-9 with TRBJ1-1, with D possibly TRBD1 on 6 matching bases. The CDR3 extends over 13 amino acids. Germline CDR1 is SEHNR and CDR2 is FQNEAQ (reference sequence). Trimming left V 2 bases short and J 5 bases short, with 9 bases between. The CDR3 bases are TGTGCCAGCAGCTTACCAGGGGTAACTGAAGCTTTCTTT. This translates into CASSLPGVTEAFF.

This sequence joins TRBV11-2 and TRBJ1-1; 9 bases fit TRBD1. The CDR3 extends over 16 amino acids. V lost 5 bases and J lost 3; bases outside the gene matches: 10. The germline V gene encodes CDR1 SGHAT and CDR2 FQNNGV. The CDR3 DNA is TGTGCCAGCAGCCTCGGACAGGGGAGGGTGTACACTGAAGCTTTCTTT. As protein: CASSLGQGRVYTEAFF.

This chain links TRBV19 with TRBJ2-1, with TRBD1 identical over 7 bases. The CDR3 sequence is 18 residues long. Germline-derived CDR1 and CDR2 are LNHDA and SQIVND (reference sequence). The J segment lost 2 bases and the V segment lost 0 bases, leaving 10 bases of the junction unmatched. The CDR3 DNA reads TGTGCCAGTAGTATAGATATAAGACAGGGACCAGCCTACAATGAGCAGTTCTTC. Amino acid sequence: CASSIDIRQGPAYNEQFF. The whole variable domain, filled in from reference TRBV19 and TRBJ2-1, reads DGGITQSPKYLFRKEGQNVTLSCEQNLNHDAMYWYRQDPGQGLRLIYYSQIVNDFQKGDIAEGYSVSREKKESFPLTVTSAQKNPTAFYLCASSIDIRQGPAYNEQFFGPGTRLTVL.

This sequence joins TRBV29-1 and TRBJ1-4; 7 bases align to TRBD1. Trimming removed 6 bases from V and 6 bases from J; junction bases left unmatched: 1. Germline CDR1 reads SQVTM; CDR2 reads ANQGSEA. The CDR3 loop spans 11 amino acids. The CDR3 sequence: CSVGQHEKLFF. Written as DNA, the CDR3 is TGCAGCGTGGGACAGCATGAAAAACTGTTTTTT.

The genes are TRBV6-6 and TRBJ1-1, with D maybe TRBD1 (5 bases). The germline V gene encodes CDR1 MNHNY and CDR2 SVGAGI (reference sequence). The CDR3 extends over 14 amino acids. V was cut by 4 bases and J by 1 base, with 10 bases left in between. This CDR3 reads CASSSQGTNTEAFF. The CDR3 DNA reads TGTGCCAGCAGTTCTCAGGGAACGAACACTGAAGCTTTCTTT.

V usage is TRBV29-1 and J usage is TRBJ1-2, with D perhaps TRBD1 (5 bases). Trimming removed 7 bases from V and 1 base from J, with 19 bases in between. Germline V CDR1 and CDR2: SQVTM, ANQGSEA. The CDR3 runs 15 residues. CDR3 in DNA: TGCAGCGCCGCGAGCCTCCGACAGCTTAACTATGGCTACACCTTC. This translates into CSAASLRQLNYGYTF.